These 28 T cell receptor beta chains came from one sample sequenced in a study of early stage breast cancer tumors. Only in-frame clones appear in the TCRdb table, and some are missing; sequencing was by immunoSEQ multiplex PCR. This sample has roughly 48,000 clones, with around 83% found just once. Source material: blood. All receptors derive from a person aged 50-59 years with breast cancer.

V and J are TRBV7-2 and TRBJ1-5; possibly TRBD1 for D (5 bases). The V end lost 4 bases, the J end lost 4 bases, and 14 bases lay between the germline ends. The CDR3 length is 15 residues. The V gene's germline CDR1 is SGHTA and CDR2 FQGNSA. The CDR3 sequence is CASSSQRGKNQPQHF. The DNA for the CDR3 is TGTGCCAGCAGCTCACAAAGGGGAAAGAATCAGCCCCAGCATTTT.

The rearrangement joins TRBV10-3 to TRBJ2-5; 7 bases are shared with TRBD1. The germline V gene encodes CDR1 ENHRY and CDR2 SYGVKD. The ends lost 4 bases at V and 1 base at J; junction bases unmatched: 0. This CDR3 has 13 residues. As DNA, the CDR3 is TGTGCCATCAGTGGGGACAGCCAAGAGACCCAGTACTTC. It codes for CAISGDSQETQYF.

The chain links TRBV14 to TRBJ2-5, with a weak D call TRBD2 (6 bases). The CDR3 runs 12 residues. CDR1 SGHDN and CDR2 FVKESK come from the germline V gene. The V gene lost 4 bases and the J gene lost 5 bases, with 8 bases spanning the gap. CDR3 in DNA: TGTGCCAGCAGCCCTAGCGATGAGACCCAGTACTTC. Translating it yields CASSPSDETQYF. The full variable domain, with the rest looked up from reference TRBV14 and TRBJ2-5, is EAGVTQFPSHSVIEKGQTVTLRCDPISGHDNLYWYRRVMGKEIKFLLHFVKESKQDESGMPNNRFLAERTGGTYSTLKVQPAELEDSGVYFCASSPSDETQYFGPGTRLLVL.

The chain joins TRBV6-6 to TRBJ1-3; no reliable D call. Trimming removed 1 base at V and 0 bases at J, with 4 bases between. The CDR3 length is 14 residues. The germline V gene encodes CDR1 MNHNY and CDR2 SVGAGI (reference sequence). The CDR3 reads CASSYFRSGNTIYF. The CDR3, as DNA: TGTGCCAGCAGTTACTTCCGCTCTGGAAACACCATATATTTT.

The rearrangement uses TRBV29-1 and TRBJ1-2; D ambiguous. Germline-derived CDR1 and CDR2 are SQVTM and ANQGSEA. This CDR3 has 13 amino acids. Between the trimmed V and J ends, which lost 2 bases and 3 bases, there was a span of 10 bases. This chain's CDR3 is CSVELASDYGYTF. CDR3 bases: TGCAGCGTTGAATTGGCCAGCGACTATGGCTACACCTTC.

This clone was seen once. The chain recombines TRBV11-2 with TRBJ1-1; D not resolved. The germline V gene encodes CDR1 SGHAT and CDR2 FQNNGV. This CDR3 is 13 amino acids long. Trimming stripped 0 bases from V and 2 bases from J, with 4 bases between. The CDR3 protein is CASSLEPNTEAFF. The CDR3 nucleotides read TGTGCCAGCAGCTTAGAGCCCAACACTGAAGCTTTCTTT.

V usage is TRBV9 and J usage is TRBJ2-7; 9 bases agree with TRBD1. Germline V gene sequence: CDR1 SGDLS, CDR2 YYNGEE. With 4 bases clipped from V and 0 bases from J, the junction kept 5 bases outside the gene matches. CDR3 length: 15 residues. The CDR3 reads CASSFGQGSSYEQYF. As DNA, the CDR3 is TGTGCCAGCAGCTTCGGACAGGGGAGCTCCTACGAGCAGTACTTC.

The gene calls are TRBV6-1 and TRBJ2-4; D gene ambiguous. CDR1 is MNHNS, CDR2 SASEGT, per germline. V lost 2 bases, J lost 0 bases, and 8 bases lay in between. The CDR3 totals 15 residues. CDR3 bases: TGTGCCAGCAGTGAAATGGCTCTAGCCAAAAACATTCAGTACTTC. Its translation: CASSEMALAKNIQYF.

The CDR3, as DNA: TGTGCCAGCGGGGTTGGCGGGAGGCAAACCTACGAGCAGTACTTC. Translated: CASGVGGRQTYEQYF. The V gene is TRBV13, the J gene TRBJ2-7; 8 nucleotides line up with TRBD2. Per the germline V gene, CDR1 is PRHDT and CDR2 is FYEKMQ (reference sequence). Trimming cost V 8 bases and J 2 bases; bases outside gene matches: 11. The CDR3 spans 15 residues.

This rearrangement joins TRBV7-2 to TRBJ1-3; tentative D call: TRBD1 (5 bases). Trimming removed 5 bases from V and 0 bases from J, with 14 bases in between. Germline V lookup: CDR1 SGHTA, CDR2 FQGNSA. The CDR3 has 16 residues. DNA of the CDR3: TGTGCCAGCAGCCCGCAACAGGACGCCTCTGGAAACACCATATATTTT. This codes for CASSPQQDASGNTIYF.

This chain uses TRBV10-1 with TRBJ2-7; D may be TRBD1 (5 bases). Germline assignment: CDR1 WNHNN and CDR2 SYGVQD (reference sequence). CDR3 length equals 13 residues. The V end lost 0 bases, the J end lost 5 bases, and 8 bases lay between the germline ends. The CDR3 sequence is CASSESVRDEQYF. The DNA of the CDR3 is TGCGCCAGCAGTGAGTCTGTCAGGGACGAGCAGTACTTC.

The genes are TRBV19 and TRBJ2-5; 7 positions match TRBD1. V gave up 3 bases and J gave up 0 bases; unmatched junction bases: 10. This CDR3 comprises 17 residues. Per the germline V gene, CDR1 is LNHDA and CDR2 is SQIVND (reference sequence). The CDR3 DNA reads TGTGCCAGTAGTATCCTCCACACCGGGACAGACCAAGAGACCCAGTACTTC. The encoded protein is CASSILHTGTDQETQYF.

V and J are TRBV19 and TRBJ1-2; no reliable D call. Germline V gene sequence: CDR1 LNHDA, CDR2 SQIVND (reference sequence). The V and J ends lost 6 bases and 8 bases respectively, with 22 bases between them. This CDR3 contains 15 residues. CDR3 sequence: CASRPRGPASWGYTF. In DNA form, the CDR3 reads TGTGCCAGTAGGCCCCGTGGACCCGCAAGCTGGGGCTACACCTTC.

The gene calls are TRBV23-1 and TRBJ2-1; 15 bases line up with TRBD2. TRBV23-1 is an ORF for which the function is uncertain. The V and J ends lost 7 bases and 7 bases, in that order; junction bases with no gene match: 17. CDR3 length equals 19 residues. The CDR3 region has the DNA TGCGCCAGCACCTATCCCGGGACTAGCGGGAGGATGGCGAGGAATGAGCAGTTCTTC. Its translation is CASTYPGTSGRMARNEQFF.

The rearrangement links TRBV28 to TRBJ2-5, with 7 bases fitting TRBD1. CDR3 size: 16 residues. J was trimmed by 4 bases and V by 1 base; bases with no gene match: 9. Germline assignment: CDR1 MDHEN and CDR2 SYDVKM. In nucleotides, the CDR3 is TGTGCCAGCAGTTTATCGGGGAGAAGGGGGCGAGAGACCCAGTACTTC. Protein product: CASSLSGRRGRETQYF.

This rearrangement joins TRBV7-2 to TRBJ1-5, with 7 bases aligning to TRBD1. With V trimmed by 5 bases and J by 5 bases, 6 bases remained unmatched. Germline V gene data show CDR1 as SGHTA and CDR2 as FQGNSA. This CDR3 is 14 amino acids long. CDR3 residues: CASSMTGWDQPQHF. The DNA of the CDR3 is TGTGCCAGCAGCATGACAGGGTGGGATCAGCCCCAGCATTTT.

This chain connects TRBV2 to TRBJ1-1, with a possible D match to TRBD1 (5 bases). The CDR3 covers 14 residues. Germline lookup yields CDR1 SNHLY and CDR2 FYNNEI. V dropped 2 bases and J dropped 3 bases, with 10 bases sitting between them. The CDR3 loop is CASSERGGDTEAFF. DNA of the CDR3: TGTGCCAGCAGTGAACGCGGGGGGGACACTGAAGCTTTCTTT.

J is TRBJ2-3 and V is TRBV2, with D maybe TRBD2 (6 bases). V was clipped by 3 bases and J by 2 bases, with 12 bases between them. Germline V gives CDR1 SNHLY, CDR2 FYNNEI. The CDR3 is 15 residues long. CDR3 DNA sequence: TGTGCCAGCAGTGACCAGGGCGGGACCACAGATACGCAGTATTTT. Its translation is CASSDQGGTTDTQYF.

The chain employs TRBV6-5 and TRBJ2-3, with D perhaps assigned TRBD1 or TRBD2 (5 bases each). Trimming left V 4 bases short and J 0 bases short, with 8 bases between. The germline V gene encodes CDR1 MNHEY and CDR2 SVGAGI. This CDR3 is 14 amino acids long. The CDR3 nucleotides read TGTGCCAGCAGTTGGGGACCGAGCACAGATACGCAGTATTTT. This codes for CASSWGPSTDTQYF.

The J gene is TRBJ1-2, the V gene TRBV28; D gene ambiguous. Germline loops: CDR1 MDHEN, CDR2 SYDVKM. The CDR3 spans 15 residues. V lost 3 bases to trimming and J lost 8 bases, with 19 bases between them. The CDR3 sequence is CASSFNGEPRVGYTF. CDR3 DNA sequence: TGTGCCAGCAGTTTTAACGGAGAACCTCGGGTCGGCTACACCTTC.

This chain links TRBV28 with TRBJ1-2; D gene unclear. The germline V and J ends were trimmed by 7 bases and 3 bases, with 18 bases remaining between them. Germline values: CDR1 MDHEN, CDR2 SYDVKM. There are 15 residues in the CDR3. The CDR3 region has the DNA TGTGCCAGCACGCCCGGGAGTGCGGGCGACTATGGCTACACCTTC. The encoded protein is CASTPGSAGDYGYTF.

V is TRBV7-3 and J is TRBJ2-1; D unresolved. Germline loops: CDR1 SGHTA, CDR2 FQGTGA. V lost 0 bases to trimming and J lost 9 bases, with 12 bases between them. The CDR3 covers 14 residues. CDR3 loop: CASSLTDGRGEQFF. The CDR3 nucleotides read TGTGCCAGCAGCTTAACCGACGGCAGAGGTGAGCAGTTCTTC. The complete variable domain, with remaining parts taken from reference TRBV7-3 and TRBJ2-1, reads GAGVSQTPSNKVTEKGKYVELRCDPISGHTALYWYRQSLGQGPEFLIYFQGTGAADDSGLPNDRFFAVRPEGSVSTLKIQRTERGDSAVYLCASSLTDGRGEQFFGPGTRLTVL.

CDR3 residues: CASSETWGKNEKLFF. The CDR3 nucleotides are TGTGCCAGCAGCGAGACCTGGGGGAAGAATGAAAAACTGTTTTTT. The V and J genes are TRBV7-2 and TRBJ1-4, with D possibly matching TRBD1 (5 bases). The V gene lost 5 bases and the J gene lost 5 bases, with 15 bases spanning the gap. Per the germline V gene, CDR1 is SGHTA and CDR2 is FQGNSA. The CDR3 is made up of 15 amino acids.

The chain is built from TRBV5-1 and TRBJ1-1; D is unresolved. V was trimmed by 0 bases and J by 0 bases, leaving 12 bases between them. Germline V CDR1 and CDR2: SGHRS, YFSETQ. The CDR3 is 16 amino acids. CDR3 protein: CASSLGSTVMNTEAFF. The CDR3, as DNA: TGCGCCAGCAGCTTGGGTTCCACCGTCATGAACACTGAAGCTTTCTTT. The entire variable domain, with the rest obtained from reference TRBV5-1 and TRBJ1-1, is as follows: KAGVTQTPRYLIKTRGQQVTLSCSPISGHRSVSWYQQTPGQGLQFLFEYFSETQRNKGNFPGRFSGRQFSNSRSEMNVSTLELGDSALYLCASSLGSTVMNTEAFFGQGTRLTVV.

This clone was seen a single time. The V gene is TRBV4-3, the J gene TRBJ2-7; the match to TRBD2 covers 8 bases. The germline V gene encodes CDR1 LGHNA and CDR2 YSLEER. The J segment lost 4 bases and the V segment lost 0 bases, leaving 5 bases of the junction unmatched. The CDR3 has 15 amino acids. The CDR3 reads CASSQDAGGAYEQYF. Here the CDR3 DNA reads TGCGCCAGCAGCCAAGATGCGGGGGGCGCGTACGAGCAGTACTTC.

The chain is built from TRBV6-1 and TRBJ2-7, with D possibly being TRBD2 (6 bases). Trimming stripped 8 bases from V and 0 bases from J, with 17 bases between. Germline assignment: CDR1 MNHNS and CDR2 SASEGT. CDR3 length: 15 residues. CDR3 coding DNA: TGTGCCAGCCAAGAAACACGGGGGAACTCCTACGAGCAGTACTTC. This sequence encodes CASQETRGNSYEQYF.

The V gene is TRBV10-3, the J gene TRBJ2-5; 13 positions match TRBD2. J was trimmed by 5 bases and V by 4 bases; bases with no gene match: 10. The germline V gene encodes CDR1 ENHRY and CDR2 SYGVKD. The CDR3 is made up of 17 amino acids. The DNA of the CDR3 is TGTGCCATCAGTGGCCAGACTAGCGGGAGGAAGGGGGAGACCCAGTACTTC. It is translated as CAISGQTSGRKGETQYF.

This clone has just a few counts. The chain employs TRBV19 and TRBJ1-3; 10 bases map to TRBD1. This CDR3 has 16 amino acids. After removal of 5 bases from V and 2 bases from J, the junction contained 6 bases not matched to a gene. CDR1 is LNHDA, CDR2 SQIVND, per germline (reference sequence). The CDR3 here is CASSRKTGGTGNTIYF. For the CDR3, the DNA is TGTGCCAGTAGTCGTAAGACAGGGGGCACTGGAAACACCATATATTTT.